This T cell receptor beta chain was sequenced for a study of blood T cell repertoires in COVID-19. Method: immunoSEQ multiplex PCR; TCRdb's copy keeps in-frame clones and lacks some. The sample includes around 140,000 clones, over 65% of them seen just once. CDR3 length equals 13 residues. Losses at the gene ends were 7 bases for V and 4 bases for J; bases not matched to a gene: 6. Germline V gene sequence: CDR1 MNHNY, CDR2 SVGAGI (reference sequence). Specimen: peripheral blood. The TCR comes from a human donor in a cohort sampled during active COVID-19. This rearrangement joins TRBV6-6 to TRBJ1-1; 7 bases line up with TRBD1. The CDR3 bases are TGTGCCAGCACTATAAGACAGGGCACTGAAGCTTTCTTT. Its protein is CASTIRQGTEAFF.